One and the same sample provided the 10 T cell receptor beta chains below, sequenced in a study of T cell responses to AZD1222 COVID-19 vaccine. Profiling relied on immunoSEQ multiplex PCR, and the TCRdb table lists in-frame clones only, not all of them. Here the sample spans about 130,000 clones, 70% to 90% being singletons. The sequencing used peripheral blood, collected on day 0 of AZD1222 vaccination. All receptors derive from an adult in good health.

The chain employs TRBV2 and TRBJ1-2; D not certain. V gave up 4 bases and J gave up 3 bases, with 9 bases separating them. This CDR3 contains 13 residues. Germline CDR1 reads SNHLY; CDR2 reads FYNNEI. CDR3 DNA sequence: TGTGCCAGCAGTGCTATAGAAGACTATGGCTACACCTTC. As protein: CASSAIEDYGYTF. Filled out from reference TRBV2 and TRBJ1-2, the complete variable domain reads EPEVTQTPSHQVTQMGQEVILRCVPISNHLYFYWYRQILGQKVEFLVSFYNNEISEKSEIFDDQFSVERPDGSNFTLKIRSTKLEDSAMYFCASSAIEDYGYTFGSGTRLTVV.

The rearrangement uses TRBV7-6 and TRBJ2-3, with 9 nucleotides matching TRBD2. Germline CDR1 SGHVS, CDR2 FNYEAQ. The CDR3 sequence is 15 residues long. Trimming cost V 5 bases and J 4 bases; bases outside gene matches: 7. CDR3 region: CASSLSGSAPDTQYF. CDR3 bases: TGTGCCAGCAGCCTTAGCGGGAGCGCCCCAGATACGCAGTATTTT.

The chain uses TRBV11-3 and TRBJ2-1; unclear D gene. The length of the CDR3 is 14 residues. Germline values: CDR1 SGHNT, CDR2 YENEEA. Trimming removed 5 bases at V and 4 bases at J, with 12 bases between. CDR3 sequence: CASSTQRAYNEQFF. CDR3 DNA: TGTGCCAGCAGCACACAACGGGCTTACAATGAGCAGTTCTTC.

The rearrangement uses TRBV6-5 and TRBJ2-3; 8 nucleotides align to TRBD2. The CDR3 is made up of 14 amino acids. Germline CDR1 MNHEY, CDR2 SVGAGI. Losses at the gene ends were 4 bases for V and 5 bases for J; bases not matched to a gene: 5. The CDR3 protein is CASSFGGGGDTQYF. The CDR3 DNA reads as TGTGCCAGCAGTTTCGGGGGGGGCGGAGATACGCAGTATTTT.

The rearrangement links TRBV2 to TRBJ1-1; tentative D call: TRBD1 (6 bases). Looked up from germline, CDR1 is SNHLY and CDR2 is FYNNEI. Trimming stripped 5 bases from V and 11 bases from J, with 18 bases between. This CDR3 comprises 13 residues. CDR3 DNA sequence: TGTGCCAGCAGTCCAAAGGGGGGGTTTGAGGCTTTCTTT. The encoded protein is CASSPKGGFEAFF.

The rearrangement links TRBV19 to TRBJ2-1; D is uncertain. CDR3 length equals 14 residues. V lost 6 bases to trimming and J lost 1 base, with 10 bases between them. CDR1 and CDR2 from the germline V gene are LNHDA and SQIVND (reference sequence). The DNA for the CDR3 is TGTGCCAGTAGGTACAGATCTTCCTACAATGAGCAGTTCTTC. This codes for CASRYRSSYNEQFF.

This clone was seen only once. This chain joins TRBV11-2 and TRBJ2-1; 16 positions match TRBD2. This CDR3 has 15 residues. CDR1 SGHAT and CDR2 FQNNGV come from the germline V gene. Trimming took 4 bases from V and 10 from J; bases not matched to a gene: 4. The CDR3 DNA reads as TGTGCCAGCAGCTCCTGGGGACTAGCGGGAGGGGAGCAGTTCTTC. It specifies CASSSWGLAGGEQFF.

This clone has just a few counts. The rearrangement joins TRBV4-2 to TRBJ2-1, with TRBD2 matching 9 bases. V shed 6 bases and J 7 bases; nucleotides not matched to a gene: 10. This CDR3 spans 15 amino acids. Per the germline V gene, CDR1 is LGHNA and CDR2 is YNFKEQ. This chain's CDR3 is CASSTFLAGVNEQFF. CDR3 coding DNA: TGTGCCAGCAGTACATTTTTAGCGGGGGTAAATGAGCAGTTCTTC.

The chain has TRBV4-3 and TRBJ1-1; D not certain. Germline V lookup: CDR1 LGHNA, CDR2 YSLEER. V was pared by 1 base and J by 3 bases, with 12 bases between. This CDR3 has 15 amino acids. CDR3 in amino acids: CASSQVFARDTEAFF. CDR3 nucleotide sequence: TGCGCCAGCAGCCAAGTGTTCGCGAGGGACACTGAAGCTTTCTTT.

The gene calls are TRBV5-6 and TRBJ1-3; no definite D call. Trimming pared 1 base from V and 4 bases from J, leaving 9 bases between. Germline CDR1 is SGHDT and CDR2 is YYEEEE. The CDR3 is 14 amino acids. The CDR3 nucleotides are TGTGCCAGCAGCTTGATCGGTACCGGAAACACCATATATTTT. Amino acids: CASSLIGTGNTIYF.